This T cell receptor (beta chain) originates from a study of blood T cell repertoires in COVID-19 (dated by TCRdb to the early 2020s). In the study overall: Samples covering the acute and convalescent phases of COVID-19 were provided by collaborators in the United States, Italy and Spain. The prospective study material was composed of cDNA or gDNA derived from T cells, B-cell-depleted T cells, or PBMCs. The dataset comprised deeply sampled blood TCRbeta repertoires from subjects exposed to, actively infected with, or recovered from COVID-19. A freely available public database, intended as a resource for researchers studying the immune response to SARS-CoV-2, is where the repertoires were released. Samples were obtained from the ongoing ImmuneRACE study (first 160 participants) and from some 1,200 subjects provided by 6 global collaborators. The sample metadata nearly always contained a de-identified subject ID, COVID-19 status, age in years and sex. HLA class I and class II types, where available, came from metadata supplied by the sample provider rather than from assay-based typing. The paper as a whole reports these results and caveats: Clinical and demographic metadata were provided uncurated, with the amount varying by source and participant.

Regarding this clone: Its antigen target is currently unknown. Nothing much larger sits one base from this clone, and base qualities are not available.

Inclusive of the bounding cysteine and phenylalanine, the CDR3 is 14 residues long. Only the CDR3 DNA is retained, 42 bases long and in frame from the first base. Unmatched junction bases come to 2, with V trimmed by 4 bases and J by 3 bases. CDR1 SGHDN and CDR2 FVKESK are derived from the germline V gene. TCRbeta CDR3 regions were amplified from genomic DNA by means of the immunoSEQ Assay, a bias-controlled multiplex PCR. Regarding the original processing steps: The number of nucleated cells in each sample was estimated by amplification of reference gene primers within the assay. To quantify the absolute abundance of each unique TCRbeta CDR3 rearrangement, sequence reads were collapsed and filtered. For each sample, productive Simpson clonality was calculated by taking the square root of Simpson's diversity index across productive rearrangements. TCRdb mirrors the immuneACCESS table, restricted to in-frame sequences. Some clones are absent from its copies; in checked studies, under half trace to an unresolved V gene, and the reason for the others is unknown. From that table come the V and J calls and clone size; the DNA was used to work out D and trimming. The sample contains roughly 170,000 clones, about 87% of them found a single time. Together, the top ten hold more than 25% of the sample.

The collaborating institutions used their own protocols to collect whole blood in K2EDTA tubes. Collaborator samples were shipped for TCRbeta analysis as frozen whole blood, isolated PBMCs, or DNA extracted from either sample type. What was sequenced was peripheral blood. This chain is built from TRBV14 and TRBJ2-1, with 8 bases aligning to TRBD2. The TCR comes from a man aged 60 to 69 with acute or convalescent COVID-19. CDR3 protein: CASSLSGGYNEQFF. At the DNA level, the sequence is TGTGCCAGCAGCCTGAGCGGGGGCTACAATGAGCAGTTCTTC.